This record concerns one T cell receptor beta chain sequence. The antigen is undetermined. The data were obtained in a study of T cell responses to AZD1222 COVID-19 vaccine. Assay: immunoSEQ multiplex PCR; the TCRdb copy retains only in-frame clones and omits some. The sample records approximately 300,000 clones, about 94% being singletons. V gave up 8 bases and J gave up 1 base; unmatched junction bases: 7. CDR3 length equals 15 residues. CDR1 MNHEY and CDR2 SMNVEV come from the germline V gene (reference sequence). Whole-study results and caveats: Donors were mostly white British, more females; clonal diversity possibly underestimated. Compared with day 0, the breadth and depth of the Spike-specific TCR repertoire rose significantly after two doses of AZD1222.

This chain uses TRBV27 with TRBJ2-1, with 8 bases lining up with TRBD2. This clonotype was sampled from an adult who received the AZD1222 COVID-19 vaccine. Sequencing used peripheral blood, obtained 28 days after the second AZD1222 dose. This chain's CDR3 is CASGAGGLSYNEQFF. Here the CDR3 DNA reads TGTGCCAGCGGTGCGGGAGGCCTTTCCTACAATGAGCAGTTCTTC.